This T cell receptor beta chain was sequenced for a study of blood T cell repertoires in COVID-19. About the study: T cells, B-cell-depleted T cells, or PBMCs provided the cDNA or gDNA that served as material.

This CDR3 spans 15 amino acids. The V segment lost 0 bases and the J segment 4 bases; nucleotides outside the gene matches: 5. Germline CDR1 LGHDT, CDR2 YNNKEL (reference sequence). TCRdb's table, derived via immunoSEQ multiplex PCR, lists solely in-frame clones and lacks some. The sample lists about 89,000 clones; 65% to 85% were seen once. The sequencing input was peripheral blood. The TCR sequence derives from a woman older than 75 with acute or convalescent COVID-19. The chain carries TRBV3-1 (or the pseudogene TRBV3-2) and TRBJ1-1; 7 nucleotides align to TRBD1. Written as DNA, the CDR3 is TGTGCCAGCAGCCAAGATTACAGGGGAGGCACTGAAGCTTTCTTT. It specifies CASSQDYRGGTEAFF.